These 17 T cell receptor beta chains were sequenced from one sample in a study of cytomegalovirus exposure and HLA in healthy donors. Vbeta (60) and Jbeta (13) primers were used in the PCR. Libraries were prepared by immunoSEQ multiplex PCR; TCRdb keeps only in-frame clonotypes and omits some of them. The sample has 90,000 or so clones, 82% seen once. The sequencing input was PBMCs. Source of these receptors: a man aged 30 to 45 in good health and CMV-seropositive.

The chain uses TRBV30 and TRBJ1-2; 7 nucleotides line up with TRBD1. In germline, CDR1 is GTSNPN, CDR2 SVGIG (reference sequence). CDR3 size: 17 residues. The V segment lost 2 bases and the J segment 3 bases; nucleotides outside the gene matches: 15. The DNA of the CDR3 is TGTGCCTGGAGTCGGGCAGGGATCACAGGGGTTGACTATGGCTACACCTTC. Translated, it gives CAWSRAGITGVDYGYTF.

J is TRBJ2-3 and V is TRBV10-3, with no clear D. The CDR3 totals 14 residues. CDR1 is ENHRY, CDR2 SYGVKD, per germline. V lost 3 bases and J lost 0, with 7 bases in between. CDR3 region: CAISDSSSTDTQYF. In nucleotides, the CDR3 is TGTGCCATCAGTGACTCCTCTAGCACAGATACGCAGTATTTT.

This clone occurred a few times. The rearrangement links TRBV11-2 to TRBJ1-1, with D unresolved. Trimming removed 4 bases at V and 0 bases at J, with 9 bases between. CDR1 and CDR2 from the germline V gene are SGHAT and FQNNGV. The CDR3 is 14 residues long. The CDR3 loop reads CASSSLRMNTEAFF. CDR3 nucleotides: TGTGCCAGCAGCTCCCTGAGAATGAACACTGAAGCTTTCTTT.

This sequence joins TRBV11-2 and TRBJ2-7, with unresolved D. Germline lookup yields CDR1 SGHAT and CDR2 FQNNGV. V shed 5 bases and J shed 0 bases, with 8 bases lying between them. The CDR3 covers 13 residues. CDR3 protein: CASSRGSSYEQYF. CDR3 bases: TGTGCCAGCAGCCGCGGCAGCTCCTACGAGCAGTACTTC.

The chain links TRBV29-1 to TRBJ2-7; 13 nucleotides match TRBD2. The germline gives CDR1 SQVTM, CDR2 ANQGSEA. The length of the CDR3 is 15 residues. J gave up 4 bases and V 3 bases, and 6 bases lay outside the gene matches. The CDR3 region has the DNA TGCAGCGTTGAGGGTGGGACTAGCGGGACTTACGAGCAGTACTTC. Its protein product is CSVEGGTSGTYEQYF.

As concerns this clone: Additional DNA sequences in this sample encode the identical CDR3. This chain connects TRBV18 to TRBJ1-4; 8 bases match TRBD1. J lost 6 bases, V lost 1 base, and 4 bases had no gene match. From germline, CDR1 is KGHSH and CDR2 LQKENI. The CDR3 consists of 15 residues. The CDR3, as DNA: TGTGCCAGCTCACCACGGACAGGGAGAGATGAAAAACTGTTTTTT. Encoded protein: CASSPRTGRDEKLFF.

The chain is built from TRBV5-6 and TRBJ2-7; 8 bases align to TRBD1. The V gene end was trimmed by 0 bases and the J gene end by 8 bases; junction bases not matched to a gene: 10. The germline gives CDR1 SGHDT, CDR2 YYEEEE. This CDR3 has 15 residues. CDR3 DNA sequence: TGTGCCAGCAGCTTGGTGGCAGGGGGCGCTTACAAGCAGTACTTC. This encodes CASSLVAGGAYKQYF.

This chain joins TRBV2 and TRBJ1-2; maybe TRBD1 (5 bases). This CDR3 has 11 residues. Trimming left V 5 bases short and J 7 bases short, with 8 bases between. CDR1 is SNHLY, CDR2 FYNNEI, per germline. The CDR3 region is CASSPGSGYTF. The CDR3 DNA is TGTGCCAGCAGTCCAGGGTCTGGCTACACCTTC.

J is TRBJ2-5 and V is TRBV14, with unresolved D. CDR3 size: 13 residues. Germline V gene sequence: CDR1 SGHDN, CDR2 FVKESK. With 2 bases removed from V and 5 bases from J, the gap between germline ends came to 9 bases. The CDR3 nucleotides read TGTGCCAGCAGCCAAAAGCGATATGAGACCCAGTACTTC. It yields the protein CASSQKRYETQYF.

On this clone: One junction end disagrees with the germline gene, perhaps due to a read error. The CDR3: CSSSHGSGTASYEQYF. CDR3 coding DNA: TGTTCCAGCAGCCACGGCTCCGGGACAGCTTCCTACGAGCAGTACTTC. This chain joins TRBV7-9 and TRBJ2-7; the match to TRBD1 covers 7 bases. Germline-derived CDR1 and CDR2 are SEHNR and FQNEAQ (reference sequence). The CDR3 totals 16 residues. Filled out from reference TRBV7-9 and TRBJ2-7, the complete variable domain reads DTGVSQNPRHKITKRGQNVTFRCDPISEHNRLYWYRQTLGQGPEFLTYFQNEAQLEKSRLLSDRFSAERPKGSFSTLEIQRTEQGDSAMYLCSSSHGSGTASYEQYFGPGTRLTVT.

This clone was detected ten times or more. The same CDR3 also results from other DNA sequences found in this sample. The chain links TRBV4-3 to TRBJ2-7; perhaps TRBD1 as D (6 bases). The V gene's germline CDR1 is LGHNA and CDR2 YSLEER. This CDR3 contains 14 residues. V was pared by 2 bases and J by 0 bases, with 8 bases between. The CDR3 loop reads CASSQMDSSYEQYF. The CDR3 DNA follows: TGCGCCAGCAGCCAAATGGACAGCTCCTACGAGCAGTACTTC.

The V call is TRBV5-4, the J call TRBJ1-3, with a weak D call TRBD1 (5 bases). Trimming left V 4 bases short and J 4 bases short, with 15 bases between. The germline CDR1 and CDR2 sequences are SGHNT and YYREEE (reference sequence). The CDR3 consists of 15 residues. The CDR3 region is CASSADTSSGNTIYF. The DNA for the CDR3 is TGTGCCAGCAGCGCGGACACTTCGTCCGGAAACACCATATATTTT.

The rearrangement uses TRBV5-4 and TRBJ2-7; tentative D call: TRBD1 (5 bases). The CDR3 spans 13 residues. Trimming shortened V by 2 bases and J by 2 bases, and 8 bases separated the two germline ends. CDR1 is SGHNT and CDR2 is YYREEE in the germline V gene (reference sequence). The CDR3 loop is CASSLDSPYEQYF. The CDR3 DNA sequence: TGTGCCAGCAGCTTAGACAGTCCCTACGAGCAGTACTTC.

The chain couples TRBV2 to TRBJ2-2, with 7 bases matching TRBD1. CDR3 length: 14 residues. After removal of 5 bases from V and 5 bases from J, the junction contained 5 bases not matched to a gene. Germline V CDR1 and CDR2: SNHLY, FYNNEI. The chain's CDR3 is CASSFDRVTGELFF. CDR3 coding DNA: TGTGCCAGCAGTTTCGACAGGGTAACCGGGGAGCTGTTTTTT.

The table lists this clone with a count of one. One end of the junction does not line up with germline, which may come from a read error. The genes are TRBV7-9 and TRBJ1-5; 9 bases map to TRBD1. Germline V lookup: CDR1 SEHNR, CDR2 FQNEAQ (reference sequence). The CDR3 is 14 amino acids. For the CDR3, the DNA is TGTTCCAGCAGCTTGGGACAGGGAAATCAGCCCCAGCATTTT. It encodes CSSSLGQGNQPQHF.

The table lists this clone with a count of one. The chain is built from TRBV7-2 and TRBJ1-2, with D uncertain. Trimming took off 7 bases at V and 3 bases at J, with 15 bases between the two ends. The CDR3 has 14 amino acids. Germline V CDR1 and CDR2: SGHTA, FQGNSA. CDR3: CASTSPGSYYGYTF. The CDR3 DNA reads TGTGCCAGCACCTCCCCGGGGAGCTACTATGGCTACACCTTC.

In the case of this clone: A read error may account for a junction end that differs from germline. The chain joins TRBV7-6 to TRBJ2-7, with 8 bases matching TRBD1. There are 13 residues in the CDR3. Germline CDR1 reads SGHVS; CDR2 reads FNYEAQ. The CDR3 region is CASSPGTGYGQYF. CDR3 nucleotide sequence: TGTGCCAGCAGCCCCGGGACAGGTTACGGGCAGTACTTC.